This paragraph covers one TCR beta chain sequence. Preparation of the TCRbeta library involved a method that used unique molecular identifiers. One entry per CDR3 protein, called by TCRdb with MiXCR from the PCR reads. Altogether about 980,000 distinct CDR3 sequences are present, roughly 29% being singletons, with the ten largest covering 28%. Between the trimmed V and J ends, which lost 4 bases and 8 bases, there was a span of 12 bases. Germline CDR1 SGHRS, CDR2 YFSETQ. This CDR3 comprises 12 residues. The data originate from a study of T-cell reconstitution after alpha-beta-depleted transplantation in children.

The TCR originated in a boy younger than two who had a stem cell transplant for SCID, so the T cells may come from the graft donor. The input for sequencing was PBMCs, mostly from graft donor cells, taken 360 days after TCRalphabeta/CD19-depleted stem cell transplant. The rearrangement uses TRBV5-1 and TRBJ1-2, with a weak D call TRBD1 (6 bases). CDR3 loop: CASSPQTGGYTF. CDR3 DNA sequence: TGCGCCAGCAGCCCACAGACAGGCGGCTACACCTTC.